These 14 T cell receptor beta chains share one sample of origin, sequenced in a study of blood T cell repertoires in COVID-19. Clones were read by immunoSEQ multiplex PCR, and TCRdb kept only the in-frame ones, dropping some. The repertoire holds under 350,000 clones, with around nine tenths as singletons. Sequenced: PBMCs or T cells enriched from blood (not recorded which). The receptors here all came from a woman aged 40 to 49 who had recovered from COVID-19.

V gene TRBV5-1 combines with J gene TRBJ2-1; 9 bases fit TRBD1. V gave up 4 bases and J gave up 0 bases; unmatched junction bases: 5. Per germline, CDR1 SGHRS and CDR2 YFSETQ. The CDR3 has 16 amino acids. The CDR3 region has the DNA TGCGCCAGCAGCCAGGGACAGGGCAGCTCCTACAATGAGCAGTTCTTC. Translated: CASSQGQGSSYNEQFF. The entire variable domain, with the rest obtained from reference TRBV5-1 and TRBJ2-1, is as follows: KAGVTQTPRYLIKTRGQQVTLSCSPISGHRSVSWYQQTPGQGLQFLFEYFSETQRNKGNFPGRFSGRQFSNSRSEMNVSTLELGDSALYLCASSQGQGSSYNEQFFGPGTRLTVL.

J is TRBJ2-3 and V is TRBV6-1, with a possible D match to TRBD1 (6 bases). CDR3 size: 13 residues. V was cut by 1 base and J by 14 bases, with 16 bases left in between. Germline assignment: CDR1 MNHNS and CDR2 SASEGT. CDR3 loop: CASSEGGQGPRYF. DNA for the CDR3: TGTGCCAGCAGTGAAGGGGGGCAGGGCCCAAGGTATTTT.

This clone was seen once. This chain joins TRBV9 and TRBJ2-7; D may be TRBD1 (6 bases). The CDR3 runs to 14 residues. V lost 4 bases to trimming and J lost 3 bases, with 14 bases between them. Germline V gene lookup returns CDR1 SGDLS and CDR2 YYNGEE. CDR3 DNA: TGTGCCAGCAGCCCCCGGGACATATACTACGAGCAGTACTTC. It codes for CASSPRDIYYEQYF.

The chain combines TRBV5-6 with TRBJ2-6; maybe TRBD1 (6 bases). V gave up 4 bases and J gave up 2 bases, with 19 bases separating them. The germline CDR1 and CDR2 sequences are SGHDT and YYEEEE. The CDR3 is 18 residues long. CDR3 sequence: CASSTDYRVLAGANVLTF. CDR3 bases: TGTGCCAGCAGCACGGATTACAGGGTACTCGCTGGGGCCAACGTCCTGACTTTC.

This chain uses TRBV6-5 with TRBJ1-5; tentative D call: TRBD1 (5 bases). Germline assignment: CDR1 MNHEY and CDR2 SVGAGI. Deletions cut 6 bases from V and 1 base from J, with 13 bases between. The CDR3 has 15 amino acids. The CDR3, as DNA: TGTGCCAGCAGCAGCGGGAAGGGGAGCAATCAGCCCCAGCATTTT. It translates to CASSSGKGSNQPQHF.

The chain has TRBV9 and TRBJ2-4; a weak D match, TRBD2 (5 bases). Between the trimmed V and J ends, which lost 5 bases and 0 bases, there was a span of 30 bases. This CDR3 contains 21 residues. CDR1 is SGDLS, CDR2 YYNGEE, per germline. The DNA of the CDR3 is TGTGCCAGCAGACCGAAATCCGGGATCCACAATCGGAGCTTAGCCAAAAACATTCAGTACTTC. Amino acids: CASRPKSGIHNRSLAKNIQYF.

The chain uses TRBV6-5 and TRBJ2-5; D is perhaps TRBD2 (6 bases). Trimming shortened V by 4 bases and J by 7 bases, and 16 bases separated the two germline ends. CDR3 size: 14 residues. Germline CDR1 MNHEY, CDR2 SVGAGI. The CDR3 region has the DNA TGTGCCAGCAGTTCGTCGCCGGGACTTGCGACCCAGTACTTC. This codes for CASSSSPGLATQYF.

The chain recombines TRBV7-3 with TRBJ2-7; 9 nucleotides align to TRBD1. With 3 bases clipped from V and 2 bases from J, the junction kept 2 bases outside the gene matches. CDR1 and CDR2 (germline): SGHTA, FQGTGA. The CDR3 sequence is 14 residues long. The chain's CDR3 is CASSLGTGPYEQYF. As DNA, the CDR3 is TGTGCCAGCAGCTTGGGGACAGGGCCCTACGAGCAGTACTTC.

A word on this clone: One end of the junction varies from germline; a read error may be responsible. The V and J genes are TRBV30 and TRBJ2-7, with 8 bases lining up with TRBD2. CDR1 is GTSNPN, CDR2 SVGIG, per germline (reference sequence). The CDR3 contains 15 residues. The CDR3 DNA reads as TGTGCCTCGAGTCCAGAGCGGGGGTACTCCTACGAGCAGTACTTC. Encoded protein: CASSPERGYSYEQYF.

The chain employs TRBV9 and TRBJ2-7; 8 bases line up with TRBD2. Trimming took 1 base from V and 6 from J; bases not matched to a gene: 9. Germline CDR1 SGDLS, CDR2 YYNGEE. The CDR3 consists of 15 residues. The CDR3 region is CASSVSGGANGEQYF. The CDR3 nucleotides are TGTGCCAGCAGCGTATCCGGGGGGGCAAATGGCGAGCAGTACTTC.

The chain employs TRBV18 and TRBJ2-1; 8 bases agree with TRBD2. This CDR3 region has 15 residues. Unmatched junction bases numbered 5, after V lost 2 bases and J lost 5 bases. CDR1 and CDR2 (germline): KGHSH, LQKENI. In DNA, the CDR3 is TGTGCCAGCTCACCAGGAAGCGGGGGAAACAATGAGCAGTTCTTC. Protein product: CASSPGSGGNNEQFF.

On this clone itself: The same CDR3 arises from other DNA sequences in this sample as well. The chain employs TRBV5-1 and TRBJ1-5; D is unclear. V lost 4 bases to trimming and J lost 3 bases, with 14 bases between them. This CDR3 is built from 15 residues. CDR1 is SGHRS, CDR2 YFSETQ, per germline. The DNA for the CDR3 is TGCGCCAGCAGCCTTGGTGGGAGAATCAATCAGCCCCAGCATTTT. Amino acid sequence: CASSLGGRINQPQHF.

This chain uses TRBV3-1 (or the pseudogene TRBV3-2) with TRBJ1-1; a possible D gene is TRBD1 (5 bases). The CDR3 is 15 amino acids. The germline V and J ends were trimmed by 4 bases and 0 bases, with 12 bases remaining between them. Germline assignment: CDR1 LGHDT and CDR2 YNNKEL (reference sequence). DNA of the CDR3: TGTGCCAGCAGCCGAGGACAAACGATGAACACTGAAGCTTTCTTT. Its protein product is CASSRGQTMNTEAFF.

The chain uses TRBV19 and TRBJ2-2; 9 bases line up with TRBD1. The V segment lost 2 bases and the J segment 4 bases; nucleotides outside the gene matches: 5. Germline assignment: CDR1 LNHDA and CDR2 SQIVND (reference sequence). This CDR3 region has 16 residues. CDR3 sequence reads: CASSIRGQGSTGELFF. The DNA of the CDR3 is TGTGCCAGTAGTATAAGGGGACAGGGTTCCACCGGGGAGCTGTTTTTT.